The 13 T cell receptor beta chains presented below share a single source sample, sequenced in a study of cytomegalovirus exposure and HLA in healthy donors. PCR involved 60 Vbeta and 13 Jbeta primers. Clones were sequenced by immunoSEQ multiplex PCR, and TCRdb holds only the in-frame ones, with some missing. The sample records 99,000 or so clones, roughly four fifths being singletons. The sample taken for sequencing was PBMCs. The origin of the receptors is a female donor in good health and CMV-seropositive.

The chain couples TRBV2 to TRBJ2-3; 10 bases agree with TRBD2. CDR1 is SNHLY and CDR2 is FYNNEI in the germline V gene. This CDR3 comprises 15 residues. V shed 7 bases and J 3 bases; nucleotides not matched to a gene: 7. The CDR3 here is CASIKAGGPTDTQYF. The CDR3 bases are TGTGCCAGCATCAAAGCGGGGGGGCCAACAGATACGCAGTATTTT.

The gene calls are TRBV27 and TRBJ1-2; D not certain. Between the trimmed V and J ends, which lost 6 bases and 0 bases, there was a span of 14 bases. The CDR3 runs to 15 residues. From germline, CDR1 is MNHEY and CDR2 SMNVEV (reference sequence). The DNA of the CDR3 is TGTGCCAGCAGCCCTTCGACGGGAGCTAACTATGGCTACACCTTC. Amino acid sequence: CASSPSTGANYGYTF.

The rearrangement joins TRBV14 to TRBJ2-3; D gene uncertain. Germline V CDR1 and CDR2: SGHDN, FVKESK. The CDR3 is 18 amino acids. V shed 0 bases and J shed 1 base, with 17 bases lying between them. The CDR3 region is CASSQDRSAAHRTDTQYF. CDR3 in DNA: TGTGCCAGCAGCCAAGATAGGTCGGCGGCACACCGCACAGATACGCAGTATTTT.

J is TRBJ2-7 and V is TRBV2, with 8 positions matching TRBD1. Trimming took 2 bases from V and 5 from J; bases not matched to a gene: 5. The CDR3 length is 14 residues. Germline CDR1 reads SNHLY; CDR2 reads FYNNEI. The CDR3 is CASSELQGADEQYF. DNA of the CDR3: TGTGCCAGCAGTGAACTCCAGGGGGCCGACGAGCAGTACTTC.

The chain employs TRBV12-5 and TRBJ2-1, with unresolved D. CDR3 length: 11 residues. With 5 bases removed from V and 6 bases from J, the gap between germline ends came to 5 bases. Germline V lookup: CDR1 LGHNT, CDR2 FRNRAP. The CDR3 protein is CASGPGNEQFF. As DNA, the CDR3 is TGTGCTAGTGGTCCCGGCAATGAGCAGTTCTTC.

This chain links TRBV19 with TRBJ1-4, with 9 bases matching TRBD1. V lost 7 bases, J lost 8 bases, and 11 bases stayed unmatched. This CDR3 has 15 amino acids. The germline V gene encodes CDR1 LNHDA and CDR2 SQIVND (reference sequence). The CDR3 reads CASTVTGTGREKLFF. CDR3 in DNA: TGTGCCAGTACCGTTACCGGGACAGGGAGGGAAAAACTGTTTTTT. Full variable domain (outside the CDR3, taken from reference TRBV19 and TRBJ1-4): DGGITQSPKYLFRKEGQNVTLSCEQNLNHDAMYWYRQDPGQGLRLIYYSQIVNDFQKGDIAEGYSVSREKKESFPLTVTSAQKNPTAFYLCASTVTGTGREKLFFGSGTQLSVL.

The genes are TRBV5-1 and TRBJ1-1; no clear D gene. The CDR3 totals 13 residues. Trimming cost V 4 bases and J 3 bases, with 10 bases left between them. Germline values: CDR1 SGHRS, CDR2 YFSETQ. CDR3 bases: TGCGCCAGCAGCGCACAGAGAGACACTGAAGCTTTCTTT. This gives the protein CASSAQRDTEAFF.

The chain is built from TRBV6-5 and TRBJ2-3; D perhaps matches TRBD1 (6 bases). Trimming took 4 bases from V and 2 from J, leaving 10 bases between them. The CDR3 contains 14 residues. Germline assignment: CDR1 MNHEY and CDR2 SVGAGI. The CDR3 DNA reads TGTGCCAGCAGTTTGCGACAGGCCACAGATACGCAGTATTTT. This gives the protein CASSLRQATDTQYF.

The chain couples TRBV7-6 to TRBJ2-1; TRBD2 matches at 10 bases. The germline CDR1 and CDR2 sequences are SGHVS and FNYEAQ. Trimming at V came to 2 bases and at J to 9 bases, leaving 7 bases not matched to a gene. The CDR3 has 15 residues. In DNA form, the CDR3 reads TGTGCCAGCAGCTTATTAGCGGGAGGAGGCGGTGAGCAGTTCTTC. Protein: CASSLLAGGGGEQFF. The entire variable domain, with the rest obtained from reference TRBV7-6 and TRBJ2-1, is as follows: GAGVSQSPRYKVTKRGQDVALRCDPISGHVSLYWYRQALGQGPEFLTYFNYEAQQDKSGLPNDRFSAERPEGSISTLTIQRTEQRDSAMYRCASSLLAGGGGEQFFGPGTRLTVL.

The chain joins TRBV5-1 to TRBJ2-7, with TRBD1 identical over 8 bases. Germline V lookup: CDR1 SGHRS, CDR2 YFSETQ. CDR3 length: 15 residues. The ends lost 4 bases at V and 3 bases at J; junction bases unmatched: 9. CDR3 nucleotides: TGCGCCAGCAGCATTACAGGGGGTAAAATCTACGAGCAGTACTTC. Encoded protein: CASSITGGKIYEQYF.

The chain employs TRBV2 and TRBJ2-6, with TRBD1 matching over 7 bases. V lost 4 bases, J lost 0 bases, and 9 bases stayed unmatched. The CDR3 totals 18 residues. From germline, CDR1 is SNHLY and CDR2 FYNNEI. DNA of the CDR3: TGTGCCAGCAGTGCACCGGGACAGAAATTCTCTGGGGCCAACGTCCTGACTTTC. This codes for CASSAPGQKFSGANVLTF.

The rearrangement joins TRBV7-9 to TRBJ2-7, with D unresolved. The CDR3 length is 14 residues. Germline CDR1 is SEHNR and CDR2 is FQNEAQ (reference sequence). V was pared by 1 base and J by 2 bases, with 9 bases between. CDR3 sequence: CASSLVGTAYEQYF. In DNA form, the CDR3 reads TGTGCCAGCAGCTTAGTGGGTACAGCCTACGAGCAGTACTTC.

V and J are TRBV7-8 and TRBJ2-2; perhaps TRBD1 as D (5 bases). The germline V gene encodes CDR1 SGHVS and CDR2 FQNEAQ. V lost 3 bases to trimming and J lost 8 bases, with 10 bases between them. This CDR3 has 13 amino acids. CDR3 nucleotides: TGTGCCAGCAGCTTCAGGGTTTCAGGGGAGCTGTTTTTT. The encoded protein is CASSFRVSGELFF.